This is a list of T cell receptor beta chains from one sample in a study of OX40 agonist ivuxolimab in advanced cancers. TCRdb keeps only in-frame clones here, not all; method: immunoSEQ multiplex PCR. The sample includes about 88,000 clones, more than 70% of them seen just once. The source was CD4+ or CD8+ T cells sorted from blood, collected in a trial of the OX40 agonist ivuxolimab. These receptors all come from an adult with an advanced solid tumor such as melanoma, head and neck, liver or kidney cancer. CDR3s include the opening cysteine and the closing phenylalanine or tryptophan. The D gene is left open where the match is weak. Some rows mark clone size as missing; the rest say once, few, many or name a class of expanded clone.

j_call v_call d_call clone_size cdr3_aa
TRBJ2-1 TRBV5-6 - - CASSRWQYNEQFF
TRBJ2-3 TRBV7-9 - - CASSGNIVTAGDTQYF
TRBJ2-5 TRBV2 - once CASKNNWQRKETQYF
TRBJ2-2 TRBV7-9 TRBD1 - CASSDGQGVNNGELFF
TRBJ2-5 TRBV7-7 - - CASRPNGGETQYF
TRBJ1-5 TRBV2 - - CASSTLPKGGADSNQPQHF
TRBJ1-5 TRBV11-3 - - CASSLGRNLWGAGNQPQHF
TRBJ1-5 TRBV19 - - CASSMSAGISNQPQHF
TRBJ1-5 TRBV28 - - CASSLSGSNQPQHF
TRBJ2-2 TRBV7-3 - - CASSLTRALNTGELFF
TRBJ2-2 TRBV5-4 - few CATQRGVTGELFF
TRBJ2-7 TRBV7-2 - - CASSSYSQGSDEQYF
TRBJ2-3 TRBV7-9 TRBD2 - CASSLVQRGGTDTQYF
TRBJ2-7 TRBV29-1 - once CSVGTYSYEQYF
TRBJ1-2 TRBV9 - - CASSVALDSPGDYGYTF
TRBJ2-3 TRBV21-1 - - CASSPPMGGGTDTQYF
TRBJ1-3 TRBV9 - - CASSVRGDSGNTIYF
TRBJ1-3 TRBV7-3 - - CASSKGQQGAGNTIYF
TRBJ2-2 TRBV28 - - CASSTGPLYTGELFF
TRBJ1-4 TRBV28 TRBD1 - CASSSDRAMANEKLFF
TRBJ1-4 TRBV19 - few CASSRQTKNEKLFF
TRBJ2-7 TRBV2 TRBD2 - CASRATAGTSSHEQYF
TRBJ1-1 TRBV14 - - CASSQDEAAGLAFF
TRBJ2-2 TRBV7-3 - - CASSLSGAGELFF
TRBJ1-5 TRBV19 - - CASSIDRDQPQHF
TRBJ1-6 TRBV15 - - CATSRDKGVDSPLHF
TRBJ2-1 TRBV2 - - CASSETSASYNEQFF